This T cell receptor (beta chain) came from a study of T-cell reconstitution after alpha-beta-depleted transplantation in children. Unique molecular identifiers were incorporated when the TCRbeta library was constructed. TCRdb ran MiXCR on the PCR reads and lists one entry per CDR3 protein. The sample includes approximately 350,000 distinct CDR3 sequences, under 13% seen only once; the top ten take 2.4%. This clonotype came up a few times. The ends were cut back, 2 bases at V and 4 bases at J, with 16 bases in the middle. This CDR3 comprises 16 residues. Germline loops: CDR1 SGDLS, CDR2 YYNGEE. This specimen consisted of PBMCs from the stem cell graft donor, obtained from the stem cell graft. The chain employs TRBV9 and TRBJ2-1; D could derive from TRBD1 or TRBD2 (5 bases each). The TCR sequence derives from a human donor who donated a stem cell graft to a child with acute lymphoblastic leukemia. CDR3 protein: CASSVGVGVGYNEQFF. CDR3 DNA: TGTGCCAGCAGCGTCGGGGTGGGGGTAGGATACAATGAGCAGTTCTTC.